Listed below are T cell receptor beta chains from one sample, sequenced in a study of cytomegalovirus exposure and HLA in healthy donors. TCRdb keeps only in-frame clones here, not all; method: immunoSEQ multiplex PCR. The sample lists roughly 200,000 clones, less than 85% seen once, with 0.6% to 0.65% in the top ten. Sequenced input: PBMCs. These receptors all stem from a man aged 18 to 29 in good health and CMV-seronegative. Each CDR3 is given without its conserved first and last residue.

V	J	CDR3
TRBV18	TRBJ2-7	ASSSTAYSYEQY
TRBV11-3	TRBJ1-2	ASDYRVIVLRQHYGYT
TRBV7-9	TRBJ1-3	ASMAGENSGNTIY
TRBV6-1	TRBJ2-5	ASSEPGQGKETQY
TRBV18	TRBJ2-2	ASSGDYQNTGELF
TRBV15	TRBJ1-1	ATSRGPLTGRGTEAF
TRBV7-7	TRBJ2-1	ASSLGEREIYEQF
TRBV29-1	TRBJ2-5	SVEEGAPQETQY
TRBV5-1	TRBJ2-1	ASSVSGTSGYNEQF
TRBV4-2	TRBJ2-1	ASSQDSGAEFNEQF
TRBV30	TRBJ2-1	AWTAGVSEQF
TRBV6-5	TRBJ2-1	ASSGSPSYNEQF
TRBV18	TRBJ1-2	ASSPFGGGEGSNYGYT
TRBV11-2	TRBJ1-4	ASSNQGGVSEKLF
TRBV7-7	TRBJ2-1	ASSVTSGRSRNEQF
TRBV19	TRBJ2-7	ASSMTSGYSYEQY
TRBV7-2	TRBJ2-3	ASSLVGLAGDSGTDTQY
TRBV29-1	TRBJ2-1	SVLSGRNVGEQF
TRBV27	TRBJ1-5	ASRDSFSNQPQH
TRBV6-5	TRBJ1-4	ASSRPGPAEKLF
TRBV28	TRBJ1-1	ASSPLANSRNTEAF
TRBV30	TRBJ2-7	AWSGGLEKPQY
TRBV2	TRBJ1-1	ASSVPPGQGNTEAF
TRBV19	TRBJ2-5	ASTPQGAGETQY
TRBV4-1	TRBJ2-2	ASSHVGGTGELF
TRBV7-9	TRBJ1-4	ASRDQDRRLEKLF
TRBV5-5	TRBJ1-5	ASSVGQGNQPQH
TRBV5-8	TRBJ2-3	ASSWDGSGRINRDTQY
TRBV5-1	TRBJ1-4	ASSLARQGPGTNEKLF
TRBV7-2	TRBJ2-2	ASSPRTSGTNTGELF
TRBV18	TRBJ1-2	ASSPMGSSREGYT
TRBV10-3	TRBJ2-7	AISGHTSSYEQY
TRBV28	TRBJ2-7	ASSPLNRGRSYEQY
TRBV28	TRBJ2-7	ASSSHMSRGPSYEQY
TRBV10-1	TRBJ2-7	ASSQGHDPTAGGAYEQY
TRBV6-5	TRBJ1-2	ASSETGYGYT
TRBV4-1	TRBJ2-7	ASSRSLGEVEQY
TRBV6-8	TRBJ2-7	APSGVPYEQY
TRBV4-1	TRBJ1-1	ASRRSTPSGQTNTEAF
TRBV5-8	TRBJ2-6	AVHLGANVLT
TRBV5-1	TRBJ2-3	ASSSIGSRGPTDTQY
TRBV5-6	TRBJ2-1	ASSLGAGGSYNEQF
TRBV5-6	TRBJ1-1	ASSPNTGWGNTEAF
TRBV10-1	TRBJ2-7	ASSPGFSSYEQY
TRBV19	TRBJ2-3	ASSAHSGSGTDTQY
TRBV6-6	TRBJ2-7	ASSYGPSGSGYEQY
TRBV4-1	TRBJ1-6	ASSPPGQGIYNSPLH
TRBV5-4	TRBJ2-5	ASSLGAGGGETQY
TRBV5-8	TRBJ2-5	ASSLAMVAGVQETQY
TRBV19	TRBJ1-1	ASSIQGANTEAF
TRBV19	TRBJ1-4	ASSIARQGAATNEKLF
TRBV28	TRBJ1-2	ASSLGGNVGYYGYT
TRBV5-6	TRBJ2-7	ASSLRGEQY
TRBV23-1	TRBJ1-5	ASSQPKKDSLRYSNQPQH
TRBV6-5	TRBJ1-5	ASSLQGAGNQPQH
TRBV5-1	TRBJ1-1	ASRRGEGRGTEAF
TRBV5-4	TRBJ2-7	ASRRQGSDEQY
TRBV25-1	TRBJ1-6	ASSDFWGGSPLH
TRBV30	TRBJ1-5	AWSDYGGVQPQH
TRBV5-1	TRBJ2-7	ASSSQGSEQY